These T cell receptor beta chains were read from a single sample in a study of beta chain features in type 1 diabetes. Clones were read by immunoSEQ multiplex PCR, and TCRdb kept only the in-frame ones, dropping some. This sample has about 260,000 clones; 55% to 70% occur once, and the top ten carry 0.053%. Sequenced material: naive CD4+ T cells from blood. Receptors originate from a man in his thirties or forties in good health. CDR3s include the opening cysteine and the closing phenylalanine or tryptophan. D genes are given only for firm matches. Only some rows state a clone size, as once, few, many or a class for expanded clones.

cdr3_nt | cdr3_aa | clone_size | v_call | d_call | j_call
TGTGCCAGCAGTTCGGGACAGGGGAACACTGAAGCTTTCTTT | CASSSGQGNTEAFF | . | TRBV28 | TRBD1 | TRBJ1-1
TGTGCCAGCAGCCGAGAAGATACGCAGTATTTT | CASSREDTQYF | . | TRBV7-9 | . | TRBJ2-3
TGTGCCAGCAGCTTTCGACAGGGTGGAGGCGAGCAGTACTTC | CASSFRQGGGEQYF | . | TRBV7-9 | TRBD1 | TRBJ2-7
TGTGCCAGCACTGGGGCCCAAGAGACCCAGTACTTC | CASTGAQETQYF | . | TRBV2 | . | TRBJ2-5
TGCAGCGTTGGCCGCGGGGGGACCTCCTACAATGAGCAGTTCTTC | CSVGRGGTSYNEQFF | . | TRBV29-1 | TRBD2 | TRBJ2-1
TGTGCCAGCAGCCCAGAGACTAGCTCCTACGAGCAGTACTTC | CASSPETSSYEQYF | . | TRBV9 | . | TRBJ2-7
TGTGCCAGCAGTCCCGCGGGAACAGATACGCAGTATTTT | CASSPAGTDTQYF | once | TRBV28 | . | TRBJ2-3
TGTGCCAGCTCAGCGGGGGGAAATCAGCCCCAGCATTTT | CASSAGGNQPQHF | . | TRBV7-7 | . | TRBJ1-5
TGTGCCTGGAGTGTGGCAGCCCAAGAGACCCAGTACTTC | CAWSVAAQETQYF | . | TRBV30 | . | TRBJ2-5
TGTGCCAGCAGCCAAGAGTTGGGACAGGGCCCCACCGGGGAGCTGTTTTTT | CASSQELGQGPTGELFF | few | TRBV4-2 | TRBD1 | TRBJ2-2